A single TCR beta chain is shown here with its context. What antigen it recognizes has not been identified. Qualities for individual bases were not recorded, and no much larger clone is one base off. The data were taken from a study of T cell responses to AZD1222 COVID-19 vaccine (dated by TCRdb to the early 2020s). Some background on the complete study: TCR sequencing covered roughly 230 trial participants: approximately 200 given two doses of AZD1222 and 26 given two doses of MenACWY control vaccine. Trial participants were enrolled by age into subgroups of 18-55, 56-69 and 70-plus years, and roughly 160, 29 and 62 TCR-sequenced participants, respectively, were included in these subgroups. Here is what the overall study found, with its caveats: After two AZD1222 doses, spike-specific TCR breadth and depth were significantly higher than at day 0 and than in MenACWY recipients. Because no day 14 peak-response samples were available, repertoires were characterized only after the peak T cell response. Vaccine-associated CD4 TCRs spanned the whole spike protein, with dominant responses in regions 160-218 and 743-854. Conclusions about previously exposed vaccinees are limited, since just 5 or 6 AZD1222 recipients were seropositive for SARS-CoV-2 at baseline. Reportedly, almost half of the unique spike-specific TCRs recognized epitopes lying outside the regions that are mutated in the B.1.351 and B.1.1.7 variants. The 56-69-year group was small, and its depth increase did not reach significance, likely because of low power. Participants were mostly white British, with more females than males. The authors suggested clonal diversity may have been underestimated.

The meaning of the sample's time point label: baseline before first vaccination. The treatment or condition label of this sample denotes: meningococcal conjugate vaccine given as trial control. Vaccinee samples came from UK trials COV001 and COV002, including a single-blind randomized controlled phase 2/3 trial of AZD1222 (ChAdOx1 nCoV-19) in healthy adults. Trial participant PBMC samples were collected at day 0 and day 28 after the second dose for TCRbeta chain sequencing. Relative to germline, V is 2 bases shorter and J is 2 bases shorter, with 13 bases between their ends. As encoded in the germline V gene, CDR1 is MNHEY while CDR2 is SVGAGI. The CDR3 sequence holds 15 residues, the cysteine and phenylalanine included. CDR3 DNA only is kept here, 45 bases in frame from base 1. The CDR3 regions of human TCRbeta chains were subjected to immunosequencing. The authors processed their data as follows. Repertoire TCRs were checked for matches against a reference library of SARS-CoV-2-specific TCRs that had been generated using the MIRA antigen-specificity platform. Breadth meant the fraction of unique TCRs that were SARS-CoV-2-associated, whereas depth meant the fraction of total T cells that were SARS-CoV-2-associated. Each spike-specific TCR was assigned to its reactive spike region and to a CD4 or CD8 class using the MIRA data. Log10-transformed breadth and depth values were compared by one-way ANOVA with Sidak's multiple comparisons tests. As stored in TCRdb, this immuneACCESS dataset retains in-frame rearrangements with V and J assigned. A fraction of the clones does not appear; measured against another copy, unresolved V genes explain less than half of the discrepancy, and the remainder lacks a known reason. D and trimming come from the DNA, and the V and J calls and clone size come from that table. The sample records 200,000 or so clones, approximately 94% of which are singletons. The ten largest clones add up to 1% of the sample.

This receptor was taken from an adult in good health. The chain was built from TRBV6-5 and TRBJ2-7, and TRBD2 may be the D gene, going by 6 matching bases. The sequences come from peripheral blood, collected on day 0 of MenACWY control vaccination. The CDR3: CASSYGPGGPYEQYF. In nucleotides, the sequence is TGTGCCAGCAGTTACGGTCCCGGAGGGCCCTACGAGCAGTACTTC.